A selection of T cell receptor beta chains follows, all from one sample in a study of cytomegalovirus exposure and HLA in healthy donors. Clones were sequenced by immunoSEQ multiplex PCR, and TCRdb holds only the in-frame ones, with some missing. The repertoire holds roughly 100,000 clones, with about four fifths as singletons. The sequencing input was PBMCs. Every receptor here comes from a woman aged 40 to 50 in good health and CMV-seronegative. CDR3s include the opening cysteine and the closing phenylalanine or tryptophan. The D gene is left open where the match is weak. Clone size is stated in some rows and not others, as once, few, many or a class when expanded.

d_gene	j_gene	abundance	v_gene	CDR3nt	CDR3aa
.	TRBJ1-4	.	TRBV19	TGTGCCAGTAGTCCTACTACCACTGCAACTAATGAAAAACTGTTTTTT	CASSPTTTATNEKLFF
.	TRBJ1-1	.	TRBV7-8	TGTGCCAGCAGCTCCTCGACAGGCCAACGCTCTGAGACTGAAGCTTTCTTT	CASSSSTGQRSETEAFF
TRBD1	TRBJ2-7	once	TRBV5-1	TGCGCCAGCAGCCCAGGGGGCGAGCAGTACTTC	CASSPGGEQYF
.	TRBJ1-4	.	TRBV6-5	TGTGCCAGCAGTCTAGGGGCTCATGGAAAACTGTTTTTT	CASSLGAHGKLFF
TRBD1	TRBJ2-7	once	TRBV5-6	TGTGCCAGCAGCTTCCCCGGGACAGGAGGTATCGAGCAGTACTTC	CASSFPGTGGIEQYF
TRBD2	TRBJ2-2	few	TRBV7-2	TGTGCCAGCAGCTTATCTTCGGGGGGTGTTACCGGGGAGCTGTTTTTT	CASSLSSGGVTGELFF
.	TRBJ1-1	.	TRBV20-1	TGCAGTGTAGTGAGGGACACTGAAGCTTTCTTT	CSVVRDTEAFF
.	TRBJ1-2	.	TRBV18	TGTGCCAGCTCACCGGTTCGGGGGAACTATGGCTACACCTTC	CASSPVRGNYGYTF
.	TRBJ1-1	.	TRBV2	TGTGCCAGCAGTAGGAGGAACGTGATGACTGAAGCTTTCTTT	CASSRRNVMTEAFF
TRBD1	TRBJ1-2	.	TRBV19	TGTGCCAGTAGTCCGGGACAGGGGTATTTTGGCTACACCTTC	CASSPGQGYFGYTF
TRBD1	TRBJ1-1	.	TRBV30	TGTGCCTGGAACAGGGGCCACACTGAAGCTTTCTTT	CAWNRGHTEAFF
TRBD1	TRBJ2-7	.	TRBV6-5	TGTGCCAGCAGAAAAAGACAGGGCCTTTCCTACGAGCAGTACTTC	CASRKRQGLSYEQYF
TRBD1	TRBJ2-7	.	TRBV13	TGTGCCAGCAGCCATGGACAGGTTGGCTACGAGCAGTACTTC	CASSHGQVGYEQYF
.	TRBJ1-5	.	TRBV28	TGTGCCAGCAGTGCGGATAGCAATCAGCCCCAGCATTTT	CASSADSNQPQHF
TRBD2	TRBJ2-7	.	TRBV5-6	TGTGCCAGCAGCTTGGGACTAGCGGAGATTTACGAGCAGTACTTC	CASSLGLAEIYEQYF
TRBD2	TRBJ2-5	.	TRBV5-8	TGTGCCAGCAGCTTGAGGGGTCGAGCGGGGGCAAAAGAGACCCAGTACTTC	CASSLRGRAGAKETQYF
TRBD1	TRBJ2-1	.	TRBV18	TGTGCCAGCTCACCGGAAAACAGGGGAACCTACAATGAGCAGTTCTTC	CASSPENRGTYNEQFF
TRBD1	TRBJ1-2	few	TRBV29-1	TGCAGCGTTGAACAGGGGGAGGCATATGGCTACACCTTC	CSVEQGEAYGYTF
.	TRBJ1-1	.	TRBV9	TGTGCCAGCAGCGTAGACAGTCAGGTTCGCTCTGAAGCTTTCTTT	CASSVDSQVRSEAFF
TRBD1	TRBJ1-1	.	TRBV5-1	TGCGCCAGCAGACAAGGACAGGGGAACACTGAAGCTTTCTTT	CASRQGQGNTEAFF
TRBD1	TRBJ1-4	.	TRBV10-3	TGTGCCATCCAGGGGGAAGGGGCGGAAAAACTGTTTTTT	CAIQGEGAEKLFF
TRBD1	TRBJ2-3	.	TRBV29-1	TGCAGCGTTCTCCTTCCCGGGACAGGGCCAGATACGCAGTATTTT	CSVLLPGTGPDTQYF
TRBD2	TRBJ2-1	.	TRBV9	TGTGCCAGCAGCGTTTCTTTAGCGGGGCACAATGAGCAGTTCTTC	CASSVSLAGHNEQFF
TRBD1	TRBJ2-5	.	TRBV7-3	TGTGCCAGCAGCTTATTCGGCAGGGGGACACAAGAGACCCAGTACTTC	CASSLFGRGTQETQYF
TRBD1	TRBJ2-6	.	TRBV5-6	TGTGCCAGCAGCTTCCGGGACAGGTTAAGCTCTGGGGCCAACGTCCTGACTTTC	CASSFRDRLSSGANVLTF
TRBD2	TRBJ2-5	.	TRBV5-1	TGCGCCAGCAGCCCCTACGGGGGGGCCGGGGAGACCCAGTACTTC	CASSPYGGAGETQYF
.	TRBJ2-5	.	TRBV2	TGTGCCAGCAGTGATTTTCCTCAGAGGGGGCAGTACTTC	CASSDFPQRGQYF
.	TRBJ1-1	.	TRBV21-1	TGTGCCAGCAGCAGACCGGGAATCTCCCTGGCGGCTTTCTTT	CASSRPGISLAAFF
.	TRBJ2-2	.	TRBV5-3	TGTGCCAGAAGCCCTTTCGGGCCGAGGGACACCGGGGAGCTGTTTTTT	CARSPFGPRDTGELFF
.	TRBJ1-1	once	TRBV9	TGTGCCAGCAGCACAGGACAGAACACTGAAGCTTTCTTT	CASSTGQNTEAFF
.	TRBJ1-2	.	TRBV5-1	TGCGCCAGCAGCTCGACACAGAATAACTATGGCTACACCTTC	CASSSTQNNYGYTF
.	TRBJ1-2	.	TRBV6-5	TGTGCCAGCAGTTACGGGCAGGTCTATGGCTACACCTTC	CASSYGQVYGYTF
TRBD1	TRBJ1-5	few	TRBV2	TGTGCCAGCAGTGAGCGCGGACAGGGACGGGGCCAGCCCCAGCATTTT	CASSERGQGRGQPQHF
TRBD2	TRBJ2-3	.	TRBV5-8	TGTGCCAGCAGCTTGACCGGGGGGGCCACAGATACGCAGTATTTT	CASSLTGGATDTQYF
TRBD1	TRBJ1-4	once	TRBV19	TGTGCCAGTAGTCCTGGACAGGAGGGTGAAAAACTGTTTTTT	CASSPGQEGEKLFF
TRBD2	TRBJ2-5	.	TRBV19	TGTGCCAGTAGTAGTTGGACTAGCGGGGGGGCCTACCAAGAGACCCAGTACTTC	CASSSWTSGGAYQETQYF
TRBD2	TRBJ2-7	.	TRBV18	TGTGCCAGCTCACCACTAAGCGGGGGGGCCGGGGAGCAGTACTTC	CASSPLSGGAGEQYF
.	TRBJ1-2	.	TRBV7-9	TGTGCCAGCAGCCCAGACACGAGGAGGTCCTACGGCTACACCTTC	CASSPDTRRSYGYTF
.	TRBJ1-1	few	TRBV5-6	TGTGCCAGCAGCATTTGGTCGGGGAACACTGAAGCTTTCTTT	CASSIWSGNTEAFF
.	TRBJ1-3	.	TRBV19	TGTGCCAGTAGTCCCTCCCCGGGCTCTGGAAACACCATATATTTT	CASSPSPGSGNTIYF
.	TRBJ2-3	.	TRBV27	TGTGCCAGCAGGCCTATTACAGGAGTCTGGTTCGAAAGTGACACAGATACGCAGTATTTT	CASRPITGVWFESDTDTQYF
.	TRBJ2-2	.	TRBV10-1	TGCGCCAGCACGGGGAACACCGGGGAGCTGTTTTTT	CASTGNTGELFF
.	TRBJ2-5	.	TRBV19	TGTGCCAGTAGCCTCGGGAGTTACCAAGAGACCCAGTACTTC	CASSLGSYQETQYF
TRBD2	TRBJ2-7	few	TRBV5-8	TGTGCCAGCAGCTTGGCACTAGCGGTCTACGAGCAGTACTTC	CASSLALAVYEQYF
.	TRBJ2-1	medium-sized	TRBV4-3	TGCGCCAGCAGCCAAGGGCCGGGTTATTACAATGAGCAGTTCTTC	CASSQGPGYYNEQFF
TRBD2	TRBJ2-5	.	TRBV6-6	TGTGCCAGCAGTCTTTCTAGCGGGCAAGAGACCCAGTACTTC	CASSLSSGQETQYF